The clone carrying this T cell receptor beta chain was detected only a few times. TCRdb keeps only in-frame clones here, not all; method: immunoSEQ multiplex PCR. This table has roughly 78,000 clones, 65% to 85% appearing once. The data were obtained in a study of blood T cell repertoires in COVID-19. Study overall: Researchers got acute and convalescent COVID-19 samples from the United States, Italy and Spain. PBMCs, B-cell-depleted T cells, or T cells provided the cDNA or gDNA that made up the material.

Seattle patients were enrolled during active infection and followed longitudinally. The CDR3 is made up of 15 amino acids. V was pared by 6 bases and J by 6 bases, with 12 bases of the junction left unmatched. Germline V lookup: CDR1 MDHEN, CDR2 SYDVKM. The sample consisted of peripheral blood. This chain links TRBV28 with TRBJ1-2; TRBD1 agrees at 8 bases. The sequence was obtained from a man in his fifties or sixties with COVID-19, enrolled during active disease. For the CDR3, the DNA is TGTGCCAGCAGCCGAGACCGGACAGGGTGGGATGGCTACACCTTC. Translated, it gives CASSRDRTGWDGYTF.